One and the same sample provided the 21 T cell receptor beta chains below, sequenced in a study of identical twins. One entry per CDR3 protein, called by TCRdb with MiXCR from the 5' RACE reads. The repertoire holds about 480,000 distinct CDR3 sequences, approximately 14% seen once, with around 0.57% in the top ten. The data were also submitted as part of a second study, on yellow fever vaccine responses in identical twins.

Sequenced: CD4+ T cells sorted from blood. These receptor sequences come from a woman between 18 and 29 years old in good health.

V usage is TRBV20-1 and J usage is TRBJ2-7; 10 bases map to TRBD2. Germline V gene lookup returns CDR1 DFQATT and CDR2 SNEGSKA (reference sequence). The V gene end was trimmed by 1 base and the J gene end by 7 bases; junction bases not matched to a gene: 7. The CDR3 covers 14 residues. CDR3 sequence (DNA): TGCAGTGCTAGAGGATCACTAGCGGGAAGGGAGCAGTACTTC. Its translation: CSARGSLAGREQYF.

The chain employs TRBV5-1 and TRBJ2-2; perhaps D is TRBD1 or TRBD2 (6 bases each). This CDR3 region has 17 residues. Germline CDR1 is SGHRS and CDR2 is YFSETQ. The V and J ends lost 4 bases and 5 bases respectively, with 21 bases between them. In DNA, the CDR3 is TGCGCCAGCAGCCCCCCGATCGGGGGCCCATCTACCGGGGAGCTGTTTTTT. Protein product: CASSPPIGGPSTGELFF.

Only a few counts were recorded for this clonotype. This chain joins TRBV12-3 or TRBV12-4 and TRBJ2-7, with a weak D call TRBD1 (6 bases). The CDR3 contains 15 residues. V lost 3 bases to trimming and J lost 0 bases, with 12 bases between them. The CDR3 sequence: CASSFWQGYSYEQYF. The CDR3 DNA reads TGTGCCAGCAGTTTTTGGCAGGGGTACTCCTACGAGCAGTACTTC.

This clonotype was picked up many times. CDR3 residues: CASSRTGAKGTDTQYF. The CDR3, as DNA: TGTGCCAGCAGCAGGACAGGGGCGAAGGGGACAGATACGCAGTATTTT. This rearrangement joins TRBV25-1 to TRBJ2-3; TRBD1 agrees at 9 bases. The CDR3 has 16 amino acids. Germline-derived CDR1 and CDR2 are MGHDK and SYGVNS. V was pared by 6 bases and J by 3 bases, with 10 bases of the junction left unmatched.

J is TRBJ2-1 and V is TRBV7-2; 7 nucleotides match TRBD1. The trim removed 5 bases at V and 5 bases at J, leaving 9 bases unmatched. The CDR3 length is 15 residues. Germline CDR1 reads SGHTA; CDR2 reads FQGNSA. The CDR3 region has the DNA TGTGCCAGCAGCCCTACCGGGACAGTTGACAATGAGCAGTTCTTC. This gives the protein CASSPTGTVDNEQFF.

The chain's CDR3 is CSAPHGVGYRKNIQYF. Written as DNA, the CDR3 is TGCAGTGCTCCCCATGGAGTTGGGTACCGCAAAAACATTCAGTACTTC. The chain joins TRBV20-1 to TRBJ2-4; D is ambiguous. This CDR3 is built from 16 residues. The germline V and J ends were trimmed by 5 bases and 3 bases, with 20 bases remaining between them. Per germline, CDR1 DFQATT and CDR2 SNEGSKA (reference sequence).

This clonotype was found a few times. This chain joins TRBV10-3 and TRBJ2-1; 12 bases map to TRBD2. CDR3 length equals 15 residues. Germline V gene data show CDR1 as ENHRY and CDR2 as SYGVKD. V was clipped by 5 bases and J by 8 bases; unmatched bases: 7. CDR3 sequence: CAISKLAGGPDEQFF. CDR3 bases: TGTGCCATCAGTAAGCTAGCGGGGGGGCCGGATGAGCAGTTCTTC.

The chain carries TRBV20-1 and TRBJ2-6; D gene unclear. V was clipped by 4 bases and J by 0 bases, with 13 bases between them. The CDR3 loop spans 16 amino acids. Germline loops: CDR1 DFQATT, CDR2 SNEGSKA (reference sequence). This chain's CDR3 is CSATQQTISGANVLTF. The CDR3 nucleotides are TGCAGTGCTACACAACAGACAATCTCTGGGGCCAACGTCCTGACTTTC.

The chain links TRBV29-1 to TRBJ2-2, with 7 bases that match TRBD1. V was pared by 3 bases and J by 5 bases, with 3 bases of the junction left unmatched. Per germline, CDR1 SQVTM and CDR2 ANQGSEA. The CDR3 contains 13 residues. The CDR3 reads CSVDVTGTGELFF. Written as DNA, the CDR3 is TGCAGCGTTGACGTGACAGGGACCGGGGAGCTGTTTTTT.

The J gene is TRBJ2-1, the V gene TRBV3-1, with D unclear. Germline assignment: CDR1 LGHDT and CDR2 YNNKEL (reference sequence). CDR3 length: 14 residues. V was shortened by 1 base and J by 3 bases, with 7 bases between the two germline ends. The CDR3 protein is CASSQGEVYNEQFF. In nucleotides, the CDR3 is TGTGCCAGCAGCCAAGGGGAAGTCTACAATGAGCAGTTCTTC.

This clonotype was found a few times. The J gene is TRBJ2-3, the V gene TRBV28, with D uncertain. CDR3 size: 13 residues. Germline V gene sequence: CDR1 MDHEN, CDR2 SYDVKM. V gave up 7 bases and J gave up 7 bases, with 15 bases separating them. For the CDR3, the DNA is TGTGCCAGCACCGAATATACGCGGAATACGCAGTATTTT. Translation: CASTEYTRNTQYF.

V gene TRBV6-1 combines with J gene TRBJ2-3, with D possibly matching TRBD1 (6 bases). In germline, CDR1 is MNHNS, CDR2 SASEGT. This CDR3 contains 16 residues. V was pared by 6 bases and J by 2 bases, with 18 bases between. For the CDR3, the DNA is TGTGCCAGCAGGGACATACAGGGTGGCCCCACAGATACGCAGTATTTT. This codes for CASRDIQGGPTDTQYF.

The CDR3 bases are TGTGCCAGCAGCTACCGCGGGGCTAATAGGGATGAGCAGTTCTTC. Translating gives CASSYRGANRDEQFF. V gene TRBV7-3 combines with J gene TRBJ2-1; TRBD2 might be the D (6 bases). The ends were cut back, 4 bases at V and 8 bases at J, with 18 bases in the middle. CDR3 length equals 15 residues. CDR1 SGHTA and CDR2 FQGTGA come from the germline V gene.

The rearrangement uses TRBV7-2 and TRBJ2-1; 7 bases agree with TRBD2. Germline CDR1 is SGHTA and CDR2 is FQGNSA. The CDR3 contains 17 residues. V dropped 4 bases and J dropped 2; count of bases not matched to a gene: 11. DNA for the CDR3: TGTGCCAGCAGCTCCGAGGCGACTAGCAAGACCTACAATGAGCAGTTCTTC. Protein: CASSSEATSKTYNEQFF.

The CDR3 spells CSARPMTGSNTEAFF. The CDR3 nucleotides are TGCAGTGCTAGACCCATGACAGGGAGCAACACTGAAGCTTTCTTT. This sequence joins TRBV20-1 and TRBJ1-1, with 7 bases identical to TRBD1. CDR3 length: 15 amino acids. CDR1 and CDR2 from the germline V gene are DFQATT and SNEGSKA (reference sequence). Unmatched junction bases numbered 8, after V lost 2 bases and J lost 2 bases.

This clonotype was recorded many times. The rearrangement links TRBV12-3 or TRBV12-4 to TRBJ1-1, with 7 bases that match TRBD1. Trimming cost V 9 bases and J 8 bases; bases outside gene matches: 9. The CDR3 sequence is 12 residues long. CDR3 in DNA: TGTGCCAGTTCACGCGTGGACAGGGAAGCTTTCTTT. It yields the protein CASSRVDREAFF.

The chain employs TRBV10-3 and TRBJ2-1, with TRBD2 as a possible D gene (5 bases). CDR3 length: 18 residues. The germline V gene has CDR1 ENHRY and CDR2 SYGVKD. The V end lost 0 bases, the J end lost 5 bases, and 20 bases lay between the germline ends. The DNA for the CDR3 is TGTGCCATCAGTGAGTCATTTGGCGGGCTAAGTGGTCACAATGAGCAGTTCTTC. This gives the protein CAISESFGGLSGHNEQFF.

In this sample, this clonotype turned up a few times. The chain recombines TRBV12-3 or TRBV12-4 with TRBJ2-1; 8 bases line up with TRBD2. The trim removed 5 bases at V and 7 bases at J, leaving 13 bases unmatched. The CDR3 has 16 amino acids. The CDR3 DNA sequence: TGTGCCAGCAGTCCCACCGGGAGGGCCGCCAGAAATGAGCAGTTCTTC. This sequence encodes CASSPTGRAARNEQFF.

The gene calls are TRBV28 and TRBJ2-7; D unresolved. CDR3 size: 15 residues. Trimming removed 2 bases from V and 4 bases from J, with 15 bases in between. In germline, CDR1 is MDHEN, CDR2 SYDVKM. The CDR3 protein is CASSLPLGQTYEQYF. The DNA for the CDR3 is TGTGCCAGCAGTTTACCCCTCGGGCAGACTTACGAGCAGTACTTC.

This clonotype has only a few counts. The rearrangement links TRBV6-2 or TRBV6-3 to TRBJ2-7; no definite D call. CDR1 MNHEY and CDR2 SVGEGT come from the germline V gene. With 6 bases removed from V and 1 base from J, the gap between germline ends came to 13 bases. The CDR3 extends over 14 amino acids. This CDR3 reads CASSRNGLSYEQYF. DNA of the CDR3: TGTGCCAGCAGCCGCAACGGGTTATCCTACGAGCAGTACTTC.

Many counts were recorded for this clonotype. V usage is TRBV29-1 and J usage is TRBJ2-5; D is unresolved. V dropped 0 bases and J dropped 5 bases, with 13 bases sitting between them. CDR1 and CDR2 from the germline V gene are SQVTM and ANQGSEA. The CDR3 covers 14 residues. The CDR3 coding sequence is TGCAGCGTTGAAGATCCTTGGGCTGGGGAGACCCAGTACTTC. Translation gives CSVEDPWAGETQYF.